This is a list of T cell receptor beta chains from one sample in a study of blood T cell repertoires in COVID-19. Data came from immunoSEQ multiplex PCR; TCRdb stores just in-frame clones and leaves some out. The sample has under 300,000 clones; about 93% are singletons. Sequencing input: PBMCs or T cells enriched from blood (not recorded which). These receptors were taken from a woman aged 18-29 years who had recovered from COVID-19. The CDR3 runs from the conserved cysteine through the conserved F or W. D genes are given only for firm matches. Size tells how often a clone was seen (once, few, many) or the class of an expanded clone, and some rows leave it out.

v_call,j_call,d_call,clone_size,cdr3_aa,cdr3_nt
TRBV15,TRBJ2-7,NA,NA,CATSRERTIGGEQYF,TGTGCCACCAGCAGAGAAAGGACAATCGGTGGCGAGCAGTACTTC
TRBV5-4,TRBJ1-3,NA,NA,CASSPGEGRNTIYF,TGTGCCAGCAGCCCTGGAGAGGGTAGAAACACCATATATTTT
TRBV5-1,TRBJ1-1,NA,NA,CASSGGLGTEAFF,TGCGCCAGCAGCGGGGGCCTGGGGACTGAAGCTTTCTTT
TRBV7-3,TRBJ2-7,NA,NA,CASSLKHSYEQYF,TGTGCCAGCAGCTTAAAGCACTCCTACGAGCAGTACTTC
TRBV5-6,TRBJ1-3,TRBD1,NA,CASNTGGYGNTIYF,TGTGCCAGCAACACAGGGGGATATGGAAACACCATATATTTT
TRBV10-3,TRBJ1-2,TRBD1,NA,CAISKTGDVGYTF,TGTGCCATCAGCAAGACAGGGGATGTTGGCTACACCTTC
TRBV13,TRBJ1-3,NA,NA,CASSHRAGGNTIYF,TGTGCCAGCAGCCACAGGGCCGGCGGAAACACCATATATTTT
TRBV21-1,TRBJ2-1,NA,NA,CASSKGDRGVDEQFF,TGTGCCAGCAGCAAGGGGGACAGGGGGGTGGATGAGCAGTTCTTC
TRBV15,TRBJ2-5,NA,NA,CATSRDREGVRETQYF,TGTGCCACCAGCAGAGATCGTGAGGGAGTTAGGGAGACCCAGTACTTC
TRBV4-3,TRBJ1-2,NA,NA,CASSQDLLRPRDGYTF,TGCGCCAGCAGCCAAGACTTACTTCGACCACGGGATGGCTACACCTTC
TRBV5-8,TRBJ1-6,NA,NA,CASSTGNSPLHF,TGTGCCAGCAGCACAGGGAATTCACCCCTCCACTTT
TRBV12-3/TRBV12-4,TRBJ1-1,NA,NA,CASRLGGFGEAFF,TGTGCCAGCAGGCTAGGGGGTTTTGGTGAAGCTTTCTTT
TRBV28,TRBJ2-3,NA,once,CASSLYQGSTDTQYF,TGTGCCAGCAGTTTATATCAGGGTAGCACAGATACGCAGTATTTT
TRBV2,TRBJ1-3,NA,NA,CASSTGSRGNTIYF,TGTGCCAGCAGCACAGGGAGTCGGGGAAACACCATATATTTT
TRBV18,TRBJ2-3,TRBD2,NA,CASSAYLAGGPGDTQYF,TGTGCCAGCTCAGCGTATCTAGCGGGAGGGCCCGGAGATACGCAGTATTTT
TRBV18,TRBJ2-2,NA,NA,CASSPSRDTGELFF,TGTGCCAGCTCACCATCTCGAGACACCGGGGAGCTGTTTTTT
TRBV5-1,TRBJ2-3,TRBD2,NA,CASSLAIVGGRGNTQYF,TGCGCCAGCAGCTTGGCTATAGTCGGCGGGAGGGGCAATACGCAGTATTTT
TRBV7-9,TRBJ2-1,TRBD2,NA,CASSLRGGNEQFF,TGTGCCAGCAGCTTACGGGGGGGCAATGAGCAGTTCTTC
TRBV5-4,TRBJ1-1,TRBD1,NA,CASSQIDRGQTEAFF,TGTGCCAGCAGCCAAATAGACAGGGGGCAGACTGAAGCTTTCTTT
TRBV6-1,TRBJ2-7,TRBD1,NA,CASSVQVVTGFNEQYF,TGTGCCAGCAGTGTACAAGTTGTGACAGGGTTTAATGAGCAGTACTTC
TRBV7-8,TRBJ1-1,NA,NA,CASRYAAGSTEAFF,TGTGCCAGCCGATACGCCGCGGGAAGCACTGAAGCTTTCTTT
TRBV12-3/TRBV12-4,TRBJ2-1,NA,NA,CASSLDRVNEQFF,TGTGCCAGCAGTTTAGACAGGGTCAATGAGCAGTTCTTC
TRBV5-6,TRBJ2-5,NA,NA,CASSLSPQRTQYF,TGTGCCAGCAGCTTATCCCCTCAGCGGACCCAGTACTTC
TRBV10-3,TRBJ1-1,TRBD1,NA,CAIQGQENTEAFF,TGTGCCATTCAGGGACAGGAAAACACTGAAGCTTTCTTT
TRBV7-9,TRBJ1-5,NA,NA,CASRGGSNQPQHF,TGTGCCAGCAGAGGAGGGAGCAATCAGCCCCAGCATTTT
TRBV6-5,TRBJ1-3,NA,NA,CASSPDGGSGNTIYF,TGTGCCAGCAGTCCAGACGGCGGCTCTGGAAACACCATATATTTT
TRBV28,TRBJ1-2,NA,NA,CASSLSRPLLEGYTF,TGTGCCAGCAGTTTATCCAGGCCACTGTTAGAAGGCTACACCTTC
TRBV6-1,TRBJ1-5,NA,NA,CASSEARRSNQPQHF,TGTGCCAGCAGTGAAGCGCGGCGTAGCAATCAGCCCCAGCATTTT
TRBV6-4,TRBJ1-2,NA,once,CAIAEEMGRIYGYTF,TGTGCCATAGCAGAAGAGATGGGTCGTATCTATGGCTACACCTTC
TRBV18,TRBJ1-1,TRBD1,few,CASSLTGVRTEAFF,TGTGCCAGCTCCCTGACAGGGGTACGCACTGAAGCTTTCTTT
TRBV19,TRBJ1-6,NA,NA,CASTGSRGLSYNSPLHF,TGTGCCTCGACCGGGAGTAGGGGACTTTCCTATAATTCACCCCTCCACTTT
TRBV28,TRBJ2-2,NA,NA,CASNPPPGQNTGELFF,TGTGCCAGCAACCCCCCCCCGGGACAGAACACCGGGGAGCTGTTTTTT
TRBV6-5,TRBJ1-5,TRBD1,NA,CASSPTTGDAKPQHF,TGTGCCAGCAGTCCGACGACAGGGGATGCGAAGCCCCAGCATTTT
TRBV5-1,TRBJ1-1,NA,NA,CASSLAVGGGNTEAFF,TGCGCCAGCAGCTTGGCGGTGGGAGGGGGGAACACTGAAGCTTTCTTT
TRBV7-9,TRBJ2-3,NA,NA,CASSLLHPLQRLRADTQYF,TGTGCCAGCAGCTTGCTTCATCCCCTCCAGCGGTTGAGGGCAGATACGCAGTATTTT
TRBV11-3,TRBJ1-3,NA,NA,CASSVRRAGNTIYF,TGTGCCAGCTCAGTACGCAGGGCTGGAAACACCATATATTTT
TRBV6-5,TRBJ1-3,TRBD1,NA,CASTGTGGNTIYF,TGTGCCAGCACCGGGACAGGGGGAAACACCATATATTTT